Following are 11 T cell receptor beta chains from one sample sequenced in a study of metastatic and nonmetastatic thyroid tumors. Thyroid surgery was preceded by no treatment in any patient. TCRdb reprocessed the PCR reads via MiXCR. There are over 45,000 clones in the sample; about 20% occur only once, and roughly 3.8% lies in the top ten. The sequenced material came from blood. These receptors were taken from a male donor with papillary thyroid cancer or a benign thyroid nodule (not recorded which). Some clones in this sample may be carry-over from other donors' samples.

The table lists this clone with many counts. A much larger clone sits a single nucleotide away, making a read error possible. The chain employs TRBV6-1 and TRBJ1-2; unclear D gene. V was shortened by 7 bases and J by 5 bases, with 20 bases between the two germline ends. The V gene's germline CDR1 is MNHNS and CDR2 SASEGT. This CDR3 comprises 15 residues. The CDR3 loop reads CASTPNGSGGYGYTF. DNA of the CDR3: TGTGCCAGCACCCCTAATGGGTCCGGAGGGTATGGCTACACCTTC.

The chain links TRBV2 to TRBJ2-5; D is uncertain. V was trimmed by 5 bases and J by 3 bases, leaving 13 bases between them. The CDR3 loop spans 14 amino acids. The germline V gene encodes CDR1 SNHLY and CDR2 FYNNEI. The CDR3 reads CASSPTLVKETQYF. The CDR3 bases are TGTGCCAGCAGTCCCACCCTAGTGAAAGAGACCCAGTACTTC.

This clone was seen a single time. Lacking the conserved final phenylalanine or tryptophan, this CDR3 likely reflects a read error. The CDR3 DNA sequence: TGTGACAGCATCCCCAGCGGGGGGGCCTACGAGCAGTACTTA. As protein: CDSIPSGGAYEQYL. V and J are TRBV7-6 and TRBJ2-7, with 10 bases identical to TRBD2. Per germline, CDR1 SGHVS and CDR2 FNYEAQ. This CDR3 contains 14 residues.

This clone came up a few times. This chain uses TRBV6-1 with TRBJ1-2; D unclear. Trimming took 4 bases from V and 2 from J, leaving 8 bases between them. Germline loops: CDR1 MNHNS, CDR2 SASEGT. The CDR3 loop spans 13 amino acids. As DNA, the CDR3 is TGTGCCAGCAGTGGCGGGAAGAACTATGGCTACACCTTC. It is translated as CASSGGKNYGYTF.

This clone was detected ten times or more. The chain combines TRBV7-9 with TRBJ1-3; D is undetermined. The germline V and J ends were trimmed by 0 bases and 6 bases, with 9 bases remaining between them. Germline CDR1 reads SEHNR; CDR2 reads FQNEAQ (reference sequence). The CDR3 totals 14 residues. The CDR3 DNA sequence: TGTGCCAGCAGCTTAGCATCGGTTCTAAACACCATATATTTT. Translating gives CASSLASVLNTIYF.

At least ten counts were recorded for this clone. The CDR3 spells CASSSYRDSPREQYF. The CDR3 coding sequence is TGTGCCAGCAGCTCATACCGGGACAGCCCGCGCGAGCAGTACTTC. The chain carries TRBV7-2 and TRBJ2-7, with 7 bases aligning to TRBD1. The CDR3 sequence is 15 residues long. V shed 4 bases and J 6 bases; nucleotides not matched to a gene: 12. Germline V gives CDR1 SGHTA, CDR2 FQGNSA.

This clone has a handful of counts. The J gene is TRBJ2-1, the V gene TRBV7-3; TRBD2 aligns across 13 bases. From germline, CDR1 is SGHTA and CDR2 FQGTGA. The J segment lost 12 bases and the V segment lost 2 bases, leaving 4 bases of the junction unmatched. This CDR3 is 14 amino acids long. In DNA form, the CDR3 reads TGTGCCAGCAGCTTAGGACTAGCGGGAGACGGGCAGTTCTTC. Its protein is CASSLGLAGDGQFF.

Concerning this clone: Without the conserved terminal phenylalanine or tryptophan, this CDR3 likely stems from a read error. The J gene is TRBJ1-2, the V gene TRBV15, with D possibly being TRBD1 (5 bases). The CDR3 consists of 14 residues. Germline lookup yields CDR1 LNHNV and CDR2 YYDKDF (reference sequence). CDR3 coding DNA: TGTGCCACCAGTCGGGGGGTTGGTAACTATGTCTACACCCTC. Residues: CATSRGVGNYVYTL.

The chain carries TRBV9 and TRBJ2-7, with 11 positions matching TRBD1. Germline-derived CDR1 and CDR2 are SGDLS and YYNGEE. The length of the CDR3 is 17 residues. The ends lost 2 bases at V and 6 bases at J; junction bases unmatched: 13. CDR3 region: CASSVSGTGGSQGEQYF. In DNA form, the CDR3 reads TGTGCCAGCAGCGTTTCCGGGACAGGGGGGTCCCAGGGCGAGCAGTACTTC.

This clone has more than one count but fewer than ten. The chain carries TRBV12-3 or TRBV12-4 and TRBJ2-7; D is possibly TRBD1 or TRBD2 (5 bases each). The CDR3 extends over 13 amino acids. Trimming took 1 base from V and 2 from J, leaving 6 bases between them. CDR3 amino acids: CASSLGDPYEQYF. CDR3 in DNA: TGTGCCAGCAGTTTAGGGGACCCCTACGAGCAGTACTTC.

This clone has ten or more counts. The chain has TRBV12-3 or TRBV12-4 and TRBJ1-3, with D unclear. The ends were cut back, 7 bases at V and 4 bases at J, with 11 bases in the middle. The CDR3 totals 13 residues. CDR3 sequence (DNA): TGTGCCAGCACCCCGCGGAGGGGAAACACCATATATTTT. Its protein product is CASTPRRGNTIYF.